One TCR beta chain is described in this entry. The target of this receptor is not known. There are no base qualities to consult, and no much larger clone falls within one base. The donors were healthy, HIV-negative adults who had no recently reported acute infections or vaccinations. Only Caucasian adults living in Nashville, Tennessee, USA were represented among the donors. Magnetic negative selection was used to enrich CD4+ T cells, after which naive cells were positively selected on CD45RA and the negative fraction became the memory subset. Blood was obtained by leukapheresis, after which PBMCs were separated by Ficoll-Histopaque density gradient centrifugation and cryopreserved in liquid nitrogen vapor phase. Purity and quantity of every magnetically sorted T cell population were checked by analytical flow cytometry. From each sorted fraction, genomic DNA was isolated and quantified by UV absorbance on a Nanodrop 2000c.

Using the deep immunoSEQ assay, multiplex PCR amplified TCR CDR3 regions from genomic DNA. Genomic DNA extracted from each cell subset was distributed evenly over all wells of several immunoSEQ 96-well plates, and each plate served as one replicate. For sorted subsets, roughly 200 ng of genomic DNA, equivalent to 25,000 to 30,000 T cell genomes, went into each replicate PCR. Purified libraries were quantified with a Qubit 3.0 fluorometer, sized on a Bioanalyzer 2100, and re-quantified with the KAPA Library Quantification kit. Every immunoSEQ 96-well plate was sequenced on a separate single-read 150-cycle Illumina NextSeq 550 flow cell. The original pipeline was this. Because only junctional sequences without quality scores were contained in the immunoSEQ output, filtering matching that applied to full-length reads could not be performed. To assign V/J genes and CDR3, sequences were annotated using PyIR, a Python wrapper for IgBLAST v1.9, with IMGT germline references. Reads were removed for weak V/J assignments (E-value above 1e-6), missing CDR3, stop codons, out-of-frame junctions, or ambiguous translated residues. V3J clonotypes were defined as sequences sharing an identical inferred V gene, J gene, and CDR3 amino acid sequence. Percentage overlap between repertoires was computed as shared unique clonotypes divided by the size of the smaller repertoire. Repertoire richness was assessed with RTK rarefaction, the Chao1 estimator, and Recon v2.1 estimates of unobserved clonotypes. OLGA was used to compute generation probabilities for all TCRbeta clonotypes that the gDNA method yielded from a few donors. The source is immuneACCESS, and TCRdb retained only in-frame sequences with V and J called. Part of the clones is not carried over; for the studies checked, unresolved V genes explain less than half of this, and the remainder is unexplained. D and trimming come from the DNA, and the V and J calls and clone size come from that table. This sample is represented by some 2,500,000 clones; 90% to 95% of them were singletons. The top ten clones comprise more than 0.35% of the sample.

The sample comes from a study of shared clonotypes between healthy human individuals (dated by TCRdb to 2018 to 2020). Background for the entire study: Three men and a couple of women, aged 18 to 49 years, made up the cohort. Per donor, three plates each were used for CD4 naive and CD4 memory, two for CD8 naive, and one for CD8 memory. The study deeply sequenced blood TCR repertoires of about 5 healthy adults to estimate repertoire size and the extent of clonotype sharing between individuals. To increase sequencing depth and limit assay-specific biases, different laboratories used diverse techniques to prepare libraries and sequence TCR repertoires. Between about 0.85 and 10 billion PBMCs per donor were obtained by leukapheresis. The paper's findings and limits, for the study overall: Compared with non-shared clonotypes, the clonotypes found in all four sorted-subset donors had higher generation probabilities. Based on pairwise subsampling, the degree of clonotype sharing among donors was expected to be affected by sequencing depth. Roughly 5.2% of naive CD4, roughly 3.6% of naive CD8, 2.3% of memory CD4, and over 0.35% of memory CD8 clonotypes were shared across a few donors. Even with the large sequencing depth, rarefaction of the sorted-subset datasets indicated that sequencing was incomplete. Only blood was sampled, and tissue TCR repertoires likely differ from those in blood. Naive subsets generally had larger estimated clonotype richness than memory subsets. Because the study included only a small number of donors, the genetic and exposure-history diversity represented was limited.

The CDR3 numbers 14 residues from cysteine through phenylalanine. Only the CDR3 region is kept as DNA, spanning 42 bases read in frame from base 1. The trim is 2 bases for V and 6 bases for J, with a gap of 14 bases between the germline ends. Via the germline V gene, CDR1 is SGHRS and CDR2 YFSETQ. The V and J segments used are TRBV5-1 and TRBJ1-2; possibly the D gene is TRBD1, per 5 matching bases. Specimen: naive CD4+ T cells from PBMCs. According to the study, the label for this sample's cell subset or site signals: CD45RA+ positively selected. The receptor was derived from a man in his late teens or twenties in good health. Some clones in this sample may be carry-over from other donors' samples. The nucleotide sequence reads as follows: TGCGCCAGCAGCTTAGGGACGGTCGGGGATGGCTACACCTTC. Its coded protein is CASSLGTVGDGYTF.